This T cell receptor (beta chain) was sequenced for a study of T-cell memory formation after mild COVID-19. 5'RACE with constant-segment primers built TCRalpha and TCRbeta cDNA libraries with UMIs. TCRdb reprocessed the 5' RACE reads via MiXCR and lists one record per CDR3 protein. Of 110,000 or so distinct CDR3 sequences detected, about 20% appear once; the ten largest clones hold 41%. CDR1 SGHTA and CDR2 FQGNSA come from the germline V gene. After removal of 4 bases from V and 5 bases from J, the junction contained 10 bases not matched to a gene. CDR3 length: 15 residues. This clonotype was observed a handful of times. Its antigen is undetermined. Study observations and caveats: Nothing showed for sure that second-wave clones peaking on day 37 were SARS-CoV-2 specific.

Sequences were obtained from PBMCs or a T cell subset sorted from them (not recorded which). This TCR was recovered from a man aged 18 to 30 who had mild COVID-19 (a few samples of this study predate the infection). Cell type and time point are not known. This sequence joins TRBV7-2 and TRBJ1-1; 7 bases fit TRBD1. Here the CDR3 reads CASSYRTGGRTEAFF. CDR3 DNA sequence: TGTGCCAGCAGCTACCGGACAGGAGGGCGAACTGAAGCTTTCTTT.